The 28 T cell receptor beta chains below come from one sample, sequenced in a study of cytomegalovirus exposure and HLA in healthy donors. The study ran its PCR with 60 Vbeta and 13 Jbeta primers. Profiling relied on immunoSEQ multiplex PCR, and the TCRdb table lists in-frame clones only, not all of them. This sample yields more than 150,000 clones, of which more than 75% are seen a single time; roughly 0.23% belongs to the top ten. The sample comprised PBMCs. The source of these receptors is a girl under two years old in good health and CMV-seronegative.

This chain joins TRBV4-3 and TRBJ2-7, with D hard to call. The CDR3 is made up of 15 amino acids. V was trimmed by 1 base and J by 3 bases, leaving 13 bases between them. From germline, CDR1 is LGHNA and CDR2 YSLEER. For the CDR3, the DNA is TGCGCCAGCAGCCAAGGGGCTGGGCCATACTACGAGCAGTACTTC. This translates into CASSQGAGPYYEQYF.

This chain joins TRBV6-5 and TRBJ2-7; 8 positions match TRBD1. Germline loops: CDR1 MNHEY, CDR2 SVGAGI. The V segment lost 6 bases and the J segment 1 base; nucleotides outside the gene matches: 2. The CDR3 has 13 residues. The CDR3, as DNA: TGTGCCAGCAGGTGGACAGGGTCCTACGAGCAGTACTTC. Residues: CASRWTGSYEQYF.

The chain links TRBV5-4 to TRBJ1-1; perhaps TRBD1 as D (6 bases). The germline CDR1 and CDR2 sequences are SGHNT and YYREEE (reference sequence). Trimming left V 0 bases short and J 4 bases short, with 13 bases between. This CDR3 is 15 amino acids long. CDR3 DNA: TGTGCCAGCAGCTTGGCGGGACACACAGTCACTGAAGCTTTCTTT. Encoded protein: CASSLAGHTVTEAFF.

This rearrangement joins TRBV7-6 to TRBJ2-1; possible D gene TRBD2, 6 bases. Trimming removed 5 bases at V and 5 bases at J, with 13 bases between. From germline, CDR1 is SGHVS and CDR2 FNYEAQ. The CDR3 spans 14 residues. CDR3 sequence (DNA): TGTGCCAGCAGCCCCCGGACTACTAACAATGAGCAGTTCTTC. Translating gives CASSPRTTNNEQFF.

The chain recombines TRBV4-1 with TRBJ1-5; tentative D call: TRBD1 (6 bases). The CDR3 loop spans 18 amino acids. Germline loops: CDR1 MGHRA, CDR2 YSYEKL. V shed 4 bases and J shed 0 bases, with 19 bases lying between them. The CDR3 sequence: CASSLRDKGSNSNQPQHF. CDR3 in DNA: TGCGCCAGCAGCCTCCGGGACAAGGGCTCCAATAGCAATCAGCCCCAGCATTTT.

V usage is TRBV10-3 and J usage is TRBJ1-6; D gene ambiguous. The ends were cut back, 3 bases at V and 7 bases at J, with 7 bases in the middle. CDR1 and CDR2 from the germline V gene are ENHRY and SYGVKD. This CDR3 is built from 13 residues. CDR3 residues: CAISDLENSPLHF. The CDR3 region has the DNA TGTGCCATCAGTGACTTGGAGAATTCACCCCTCCACTTT.

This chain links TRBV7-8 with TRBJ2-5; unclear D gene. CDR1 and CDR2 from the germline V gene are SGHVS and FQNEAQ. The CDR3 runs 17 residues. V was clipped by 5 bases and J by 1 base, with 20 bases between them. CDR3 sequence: CASSRFVSSATQETQYF. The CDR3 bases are TGTGCCAGCAGCCGATTCGTATCGAGCGCGACCCAAGAGACCCAGTACTTC.

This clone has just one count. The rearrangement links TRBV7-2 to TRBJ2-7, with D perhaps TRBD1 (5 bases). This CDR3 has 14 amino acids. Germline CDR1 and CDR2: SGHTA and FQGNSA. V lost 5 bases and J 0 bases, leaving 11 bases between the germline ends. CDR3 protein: CASSEYRFSYEQYF. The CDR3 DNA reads TGTGCCAGCAGCGAATACAGGTTCTCCTACGAGCAGTACTTC.

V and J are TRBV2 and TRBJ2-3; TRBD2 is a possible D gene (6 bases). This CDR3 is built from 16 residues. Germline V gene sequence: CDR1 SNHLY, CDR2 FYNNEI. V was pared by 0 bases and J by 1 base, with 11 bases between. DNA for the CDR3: TGTGCCAGCAGTGAAGCAACTAGCCGACGCACAGATACGCAGTATTTT. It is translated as CASSEATSRRTDTQYF.

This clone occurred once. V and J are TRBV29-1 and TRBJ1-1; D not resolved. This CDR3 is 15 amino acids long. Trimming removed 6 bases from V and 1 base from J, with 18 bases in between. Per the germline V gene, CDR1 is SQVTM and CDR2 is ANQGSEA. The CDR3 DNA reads TGCAGCGTGGTATCCGCGGGGTCCGGGAACACTGAAGCTTTCTTT. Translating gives CSVVSAGSGNTEAFF.

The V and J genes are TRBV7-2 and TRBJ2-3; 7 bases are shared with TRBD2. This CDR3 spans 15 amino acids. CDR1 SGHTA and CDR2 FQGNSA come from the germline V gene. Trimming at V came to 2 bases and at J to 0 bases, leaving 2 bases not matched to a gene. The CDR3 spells CASSLNSGSTDTQYF. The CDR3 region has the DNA TGTGCCAGCAGCTTAAATAGCGGGAGCACAGATACGCAGTATTTT. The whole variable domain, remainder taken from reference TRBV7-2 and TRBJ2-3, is GAGVSQSPSNKVTEKGKDVELRCDPISGHTALYWYRQSLGQGLEFLIYFQGNSAPDKSGLPSDRFSAERTGGSVSTLTIQRTQQEDSAVYLCASSLNSGSTDTQYFGPGTRLTVL.

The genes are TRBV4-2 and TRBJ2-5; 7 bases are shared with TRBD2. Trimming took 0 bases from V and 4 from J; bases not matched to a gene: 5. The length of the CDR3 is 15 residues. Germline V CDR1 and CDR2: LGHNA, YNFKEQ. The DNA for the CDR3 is TGTGCCAGCAGCCAAGATTTATGGGGGGGAGAGACCCAGTACTTC. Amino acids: CASSQDLWGGETQYF.

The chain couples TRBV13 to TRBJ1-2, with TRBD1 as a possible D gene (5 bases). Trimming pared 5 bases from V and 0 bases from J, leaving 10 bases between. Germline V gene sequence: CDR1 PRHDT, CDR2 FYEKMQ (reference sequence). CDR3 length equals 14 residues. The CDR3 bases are TGTGCCAGCAGCCCGGCGGGGGCTAACTATGGCTACACCTTC. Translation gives CASSPAGANYGYTF.

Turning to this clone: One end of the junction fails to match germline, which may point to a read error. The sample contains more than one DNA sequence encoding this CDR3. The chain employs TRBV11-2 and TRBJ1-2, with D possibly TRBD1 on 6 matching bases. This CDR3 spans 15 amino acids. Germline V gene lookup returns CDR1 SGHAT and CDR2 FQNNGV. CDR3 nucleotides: TGCGCCAGCAGCCCGACCACAGGGACCTACTATGGCTACACCTTC. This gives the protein CASSPTTGTYYGYTF.

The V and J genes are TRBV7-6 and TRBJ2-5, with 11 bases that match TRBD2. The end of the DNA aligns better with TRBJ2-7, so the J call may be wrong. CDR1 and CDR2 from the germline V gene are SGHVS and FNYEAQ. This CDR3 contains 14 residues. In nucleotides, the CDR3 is TGTGCCAGCAGCAGTAGCGGGAGGGCCTCCGAGCAGTACTTC. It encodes CASSSSGRASEQYF.

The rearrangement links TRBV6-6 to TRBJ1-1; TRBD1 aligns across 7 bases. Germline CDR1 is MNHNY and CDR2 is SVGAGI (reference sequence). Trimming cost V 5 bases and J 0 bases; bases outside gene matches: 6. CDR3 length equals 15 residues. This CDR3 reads CASSIPTGLNTEAFF. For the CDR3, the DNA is TGTGCCAGCAGTATACCGACAGGGCTGAACACTGAAGCTTTCTTT.

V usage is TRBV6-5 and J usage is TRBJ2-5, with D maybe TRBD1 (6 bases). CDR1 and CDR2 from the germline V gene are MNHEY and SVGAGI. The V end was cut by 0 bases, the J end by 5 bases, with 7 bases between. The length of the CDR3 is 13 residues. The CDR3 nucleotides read TGTGCCAGCAGTTACTCGAGGGGGGAGACCCAGTACTTC. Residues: CASSYSRGETQYF.

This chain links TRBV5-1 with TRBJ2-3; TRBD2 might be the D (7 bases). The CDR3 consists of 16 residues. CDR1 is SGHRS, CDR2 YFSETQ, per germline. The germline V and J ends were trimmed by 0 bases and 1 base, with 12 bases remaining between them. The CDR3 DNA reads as TGCGCCAGCAGCTTGGGGACTAGGGGGGGCACAGATACGCAGTATTTT. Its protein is CASSLGTRGGTDTQYF.

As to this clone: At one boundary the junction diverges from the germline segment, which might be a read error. CDR3 DNA: TGTTCCAGCAGCTTAAGGCTGGGTAGCGGTTACAATGAGCAGTTCTTC. This gives the protein CSSSLRLGSGYNEQFF. V gene TRBV7-9 combines with J gene TRBJ2-1, with a tentative D call TRBD2 (6 bases). Germline loops: CDR1 SEHNR, CDR2 FQNEAQ (reference sequence). This CDR3 region has 16 residues. The complete variable domain, with remaining parts taken from reference TRBV7-9 and TRBJ2-1, reads DTGVSQNPRHKITKRGQNVTFRCDPISEHNRLYWYRQTLGQGPEFLTYFQNEAQLEKSRLLSDRFSAERPKGSFSTLEIQRTEQGDSAMYLCSSSLRLGSGYNEQFFGPGTRLTVL.

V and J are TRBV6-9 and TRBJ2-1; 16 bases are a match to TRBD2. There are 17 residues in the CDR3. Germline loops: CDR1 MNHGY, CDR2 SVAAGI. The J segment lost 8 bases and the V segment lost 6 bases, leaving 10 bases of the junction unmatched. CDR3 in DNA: TGTGCCAGCAGCCGAGGGACTAGCGGGAGGGAGGGGCATGAGCAGTTCTTC. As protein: CASSRGTSGREGHEQFF.

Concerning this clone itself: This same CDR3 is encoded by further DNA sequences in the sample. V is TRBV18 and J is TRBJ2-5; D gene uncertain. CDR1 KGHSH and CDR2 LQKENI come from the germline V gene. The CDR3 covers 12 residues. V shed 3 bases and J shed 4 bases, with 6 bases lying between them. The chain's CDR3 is CASSPLRETQYF. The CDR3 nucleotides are TGTGCCAGCTCACCCCTAAGAGAGACCCAGTACTTC.

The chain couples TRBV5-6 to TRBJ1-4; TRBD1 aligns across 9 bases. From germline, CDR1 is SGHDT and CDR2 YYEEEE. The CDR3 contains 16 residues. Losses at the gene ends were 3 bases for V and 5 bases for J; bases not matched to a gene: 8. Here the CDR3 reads CASSSTSGTGNEKLFF. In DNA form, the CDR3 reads TGTGCCAGCAGCTCAACTTCCGGGACAGGGAATGAAAAACTGTTTTTT.

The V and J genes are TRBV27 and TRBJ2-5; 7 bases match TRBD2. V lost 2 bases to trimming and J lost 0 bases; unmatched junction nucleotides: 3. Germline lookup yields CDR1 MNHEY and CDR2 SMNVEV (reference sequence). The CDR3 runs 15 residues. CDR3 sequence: CASSLLGGNQETQYF. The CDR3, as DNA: TGTGCCAGCAGTTTACTGGGGGGGAACCAAGAGACCCAGTACTTC.

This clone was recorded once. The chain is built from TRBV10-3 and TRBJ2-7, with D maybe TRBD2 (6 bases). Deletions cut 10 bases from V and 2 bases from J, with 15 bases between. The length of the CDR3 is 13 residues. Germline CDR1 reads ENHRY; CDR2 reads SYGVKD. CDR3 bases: TGTGCCACCACACTCGGGGAGGCCTACGAGCAGTACTTC. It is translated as CATTLGEAYEQYF.

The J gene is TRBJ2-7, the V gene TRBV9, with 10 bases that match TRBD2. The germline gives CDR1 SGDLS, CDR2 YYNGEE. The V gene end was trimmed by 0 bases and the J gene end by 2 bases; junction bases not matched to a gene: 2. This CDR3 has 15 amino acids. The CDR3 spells CASSVGTSGAYEQYF. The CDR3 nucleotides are TGTGCCAGCAGCGTAGGGACTAGCGGCGCCTACGAGCAGTACTTC.

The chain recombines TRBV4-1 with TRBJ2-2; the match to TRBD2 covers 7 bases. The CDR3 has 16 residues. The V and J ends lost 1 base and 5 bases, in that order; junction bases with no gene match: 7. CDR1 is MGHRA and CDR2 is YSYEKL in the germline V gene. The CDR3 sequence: CASSQGFSGWTGELFF. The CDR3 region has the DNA TGCGCCAGCAGCCAAGGCTTTAGCGGGTGGACCGGGGAGCTGTTTTTT.

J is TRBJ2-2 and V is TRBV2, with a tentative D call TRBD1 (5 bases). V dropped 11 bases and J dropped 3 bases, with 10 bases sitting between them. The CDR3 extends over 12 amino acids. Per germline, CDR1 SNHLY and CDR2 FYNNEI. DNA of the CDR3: TGTGCCGGAGACAGATACACCGGGGAGCTGTTTTTT. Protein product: CAGDRYTGELFF.

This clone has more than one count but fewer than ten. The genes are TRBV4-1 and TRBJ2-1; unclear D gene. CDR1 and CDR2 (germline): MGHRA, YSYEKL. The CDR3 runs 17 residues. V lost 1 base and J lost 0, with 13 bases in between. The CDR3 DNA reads TGCGCCAGCAGCCAAGGGCGGATGATGAGCTCCTACAATGAGCAGTTCTTC. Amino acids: CASSQGRMMSSYNEQFF.